This T cell receptor (beta chain) is drawn from a study of shared clonotypes between healthy human individuals. Notes on the study in general: How much donors shared clonotypes was expected to be affected by sequencing depth.

About this clone: Antigen unknown. The same CDR3 arises from other DNA sequences in this sample as well.

Evenly divided among several immunoSEQ plates was the genomic DNA of each subset. What was sequenced on ten immunoSEQ deep assay plates was unsorted PBMC DNA. Under the authors' procedure: ImmunoSEQ output lacked quality scores and full-length reads, limiting matched filtering. Profiling relied on immunoSEQ multiplex PCR, and the TCRdb table lists in-frame clones only, not all of them. V, J and clone size reflect that table, while D and trimming were determined from the DNA. The data show about 490,000 clones, roughly 80% seen once. Sequenced input: PBMCs. The source of this sequence is a woman in her thirties or forties in good health. Some clones in this sample may be carry-over from other donors' samples.

In DNA form, the CDR3 reads TGCAGTGCTAGAGATCTATACGAGCAGTACTTC. Translation gives CSARDLYEQYF. This chain uses TRBV20-1 with TRBJ2-7; D uncertain. The CDR3 has 11 residues. Germline CDR1 and CDR2: DFQATT and SNEGSKA (reference sequence). The V gene lost 0 bases and the J gene lost 4 bases, with 4 bases spanning the gap.